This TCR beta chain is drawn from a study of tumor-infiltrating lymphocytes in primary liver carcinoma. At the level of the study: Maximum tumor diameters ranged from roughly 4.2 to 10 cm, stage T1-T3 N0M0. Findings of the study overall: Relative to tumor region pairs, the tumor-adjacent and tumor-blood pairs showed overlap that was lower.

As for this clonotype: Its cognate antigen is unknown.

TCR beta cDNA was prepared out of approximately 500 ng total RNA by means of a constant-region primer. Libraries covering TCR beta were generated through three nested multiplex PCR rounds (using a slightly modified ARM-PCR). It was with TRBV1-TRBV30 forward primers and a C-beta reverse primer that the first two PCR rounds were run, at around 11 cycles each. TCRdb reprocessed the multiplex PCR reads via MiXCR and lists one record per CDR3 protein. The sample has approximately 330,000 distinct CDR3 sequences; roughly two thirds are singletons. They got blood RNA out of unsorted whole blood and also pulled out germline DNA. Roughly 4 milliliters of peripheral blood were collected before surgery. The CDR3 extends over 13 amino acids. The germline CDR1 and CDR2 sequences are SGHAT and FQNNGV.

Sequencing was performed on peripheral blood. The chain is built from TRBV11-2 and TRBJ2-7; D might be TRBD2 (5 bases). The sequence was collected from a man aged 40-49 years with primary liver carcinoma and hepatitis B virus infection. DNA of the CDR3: TGTGGCAACAGCTCCGGGAACCCCTACGAGCAGTACTTC. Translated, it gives CGNSSGNPYEQYF.